These T cell receptor beta chains were read from a single sample in a study of Graves' ophthalmopathy and Graves' hyperthyroidism. Via MiXCR, TCRdb re-called the multiplex PCR reads, giving one row per CDR3 protein. This table holds hundreds of thousands of distinct CDR3 sequences, 22% found once. Input material: peripheral blood. The receptors come from a woman between 18 and 30 years old with stable Graves' hyperthyroidism. Some clones in this sample may be carry-over from other donors' samples. CDR3s include the opening cysteine and the closing phenylalanine or tryptophan. D genes are given only for firm matches. The size field is filled for only some rows; it gives once, few, many or a size class.

d_call j_call v_call clone_size cdr3_aa cdr3_nt
TRBD2 TRBJ2-5 TRBV28 many CASGTSGIQETQYF TGTGCCAGTGGGACTAGCGGAATTCAAGAGACCCAGTACTTC
TRBD2 TRBJ2-3 TRBV7-2 many CASSLAGREGLDTQYF TGTGCCAGCAGCTTAGCGGGTCGGGAGGGCCTAGATACGCAGTATTTT
. TRBJ2-7 TRBV2 . CASSVVRYRYEQYF TGTGCCAGCAGCGTGGTTCGCTATAGGTACGAGCAGTACTTC
. TRBJ1-1 TRBV19 few CASSSREGTETEACF TGTGCCAGTAGTAGCCGGGAGGGTACGGAGACTGAAGCTTGCTTT
TRBD1 TRBJ1-2 TRBV2 many CASSPTGEGGYTF TGTGCCAGCAGTCCCACAGGGGAGGGCGGCTACACCTTC
TRBD1 TRBJ1-1 TRBV28 . CASGSRGPWMNTEAFF TGTGCCAGCGGGTCCAGGGGGCCTTGGATGAACACTGAAGCTTTCTTT
. TRBJ1-2 TRBV6-5 many CASSYGAGSNNYGYTF TGTGCCAGCAGTTACGGAGCCGGGTCCAATAACTATGGCTACACCTTC
. TRBJ1-5 TRBV12-3/TRBV12-4 many CASSFYTGRNQPQHF TGTGCCAGCAGTTTTTATACAGGGCGAAATCAGCCCCAGCATTTT
. TRBJ1-6 TRBV2 many CASSERAVSNSPLHF TGTGCCAGCAGTGAAAGGGCAGTCTCCAATTCACCCCTCCACTTT
. TRBJ2-2 TRBV12-3/TRBV12-4 few CASSRGRRASTGELFF TGTGCCAGCAGCCGGGGGAGGAGGGCTTCGACCGGGGAGCTGTTTTTT
. TRBJ2-2 TRBV30 few CAWRPGALRSTGELFF TGTGCCTGGAGACCAGGGGCGTTAAGGAGCACCGGGGAGCTGTTTTTT
TRBD2 TRBJ2-7 TRBV13 . CASSPRTSGGGGADEQYF TGTGCCAGCAGCCCACGGACTAGCGGGGGCGGGGGGGCCGACGAGCAGTACTTC
TRBD2 TRBJ2-3 TRBV6-2/TRBV6-3 . CASTDGLGRADTQYF TGTGCCAGCACCGACGGACTGGGGAGGGCAGATACGCAGTATTTT
. TRBJ1-2 TRBV20-1 many CSAYDRSYNYGYTF TGCAGTGCTTACGACAGGAGCTATAACTATGGCTACACCTTC
TRBD1 TRBJ2-5 TRBV12-3/TRBV12-4 . CASSIDRVEETQYF TGTGCCAGCAGTATCGACAGGGTGGAAGAGACCCAGTACTTC
. TRBJ1-2 TRBV9 many CASSVGSGLGGYTF TGTGCCAGCAGCGTAGGGTCGGGGCTCGGCGGCTACACCTTC
TRBD1 TRBJ1-6 TRBV12-5 many CASGLARDRHSPLHF TGTGCTAGTGGTTTGGCCCGGGACAGGCATTCACCCCTCCACTTT
. TRBJ2-2 TRBV28 many CASSFSRTGELFF TGTGCCAGCTCGTTTTCGAGGACCGGGGAGCTGTTTTTT
. TRBJ1-1 TRBV3-1 . CASSQGRGATEAFF TGTGCCAGCAGCCAAGGACGGGGTGCAACTGAAGCTTTCTTT
. TRBJ2-5 TRBV12-3/TRBV12-4 many CASSLVGWETQYF TGTGCCAGCAGTTTAGTTGGCTGGGAGACCCAGTACTTC